This paragraph covers one T cell receptor (delta chain) sequence. The protein TCRdb gives is from a much larger clone and does not agree with this DNA's translation at residue 4, likely a read error; the protein shown here comes from the DNA. CDR1 and CDR2 (germline): GEAIGNYY, EKD. V trimming: 6 bases; J trimming: 3 bases; junction bases outside the gene matches: 15. This CDR3 comprises 18 residues. TCRdb reapplied CATT to the multiplex PCR reads. The table shows tens of thousands of delta-chain clones, with roughly 0.9% occurring only once. Bulk repertoires came from Vgamma9/Vdelta2+ or Vdelta2-negative gammadelta T cells flow-sorted from PBMC. This sample stems from a study of γδ T cells in repeated Plasmodium falciparum infection. Turning to the study itself: Age- and gender-matched Australian children served as comparison for malaria-exposed Malian children. Four controlled malaria infections with P. falciparum NF54 spanned about 640 days. Sampling occurred at baseline, pre-infection for selected infections, and 21 days post-infection.

V usage is TRDV2 and J usage is TRDJ1, with 13 bases fitting TRDD3. Because TCRdb records no J gene, it was assigned here through a match of the DNA to germline. Sequencing was performed on gamma-delta T cells from blood. The TCR was taken from a pool of human donors (malaria-infected and uninfected, not separated). The CDR3 DNA reads as TGTGCCTGTAACTCCGGGGTACTGGGGGATACGCTTTCCGATAAACTCATCTTT. It translates to CACNSGVLGDTLSDKLIF.